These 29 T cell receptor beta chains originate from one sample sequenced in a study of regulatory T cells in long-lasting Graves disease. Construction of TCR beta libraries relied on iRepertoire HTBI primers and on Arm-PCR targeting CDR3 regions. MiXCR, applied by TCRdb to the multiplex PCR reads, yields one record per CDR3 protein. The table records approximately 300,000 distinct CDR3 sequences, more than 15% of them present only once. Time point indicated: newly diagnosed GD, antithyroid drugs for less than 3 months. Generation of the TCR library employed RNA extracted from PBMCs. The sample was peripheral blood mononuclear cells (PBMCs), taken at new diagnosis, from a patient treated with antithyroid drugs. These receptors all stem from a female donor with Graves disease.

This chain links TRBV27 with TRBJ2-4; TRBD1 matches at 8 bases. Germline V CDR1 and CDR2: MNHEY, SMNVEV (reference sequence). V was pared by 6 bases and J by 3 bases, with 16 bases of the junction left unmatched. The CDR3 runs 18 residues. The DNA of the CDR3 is TGTGCCAGCAGCCCCGGACAGGGCACCCCTGGGGGCAAAAACATTCAGTACTTC. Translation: CASSPGQGTPGGKNIQYF.

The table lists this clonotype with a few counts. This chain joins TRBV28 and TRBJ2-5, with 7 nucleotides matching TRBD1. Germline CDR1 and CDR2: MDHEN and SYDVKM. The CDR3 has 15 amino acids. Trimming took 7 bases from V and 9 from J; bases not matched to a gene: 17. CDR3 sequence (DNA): TGTGCCAGCACCGATGCCCCACAGACAGGGTGGTCCCAGTACTTC. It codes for CASTDAPQTGWSQYF.

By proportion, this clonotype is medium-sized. CDR3 DNA sequence: TGTGCCAGCAGTGTCCAGGGTGGGGTTCGACAGCCCCAGCATTTT. Amino acids: CASSVQGGVRQPQHF. The chain combines TRBV7-9 with TRBJ1-5, with a tentative D call TRBD1 (5 bases). The V end lost 6 bases, the J end lost 7 bases, and 19 bases lay between the germline ends. Per germline, CDR1 SEHNR and CDR2 FQNEAQ (reference sequence). CDR3 length: 15 amino acids.

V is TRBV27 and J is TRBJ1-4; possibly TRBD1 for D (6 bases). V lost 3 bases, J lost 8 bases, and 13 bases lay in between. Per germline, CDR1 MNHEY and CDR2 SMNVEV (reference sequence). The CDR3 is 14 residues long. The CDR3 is CASSFRGGAEKLFF. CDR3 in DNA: TGTGCCAGCAGTTTCCGGGGGGGGGCGGAAAAACTGTTTTTT.

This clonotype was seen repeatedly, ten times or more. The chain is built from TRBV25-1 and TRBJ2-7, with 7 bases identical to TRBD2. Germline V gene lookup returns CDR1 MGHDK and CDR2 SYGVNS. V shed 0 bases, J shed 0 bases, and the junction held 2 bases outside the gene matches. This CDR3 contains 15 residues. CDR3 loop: CASSEYSGNSYEQYF. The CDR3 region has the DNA TGTGCCAGCAGTGAATACAGCGGGAACTCCTACGAGCAGTACTTC.

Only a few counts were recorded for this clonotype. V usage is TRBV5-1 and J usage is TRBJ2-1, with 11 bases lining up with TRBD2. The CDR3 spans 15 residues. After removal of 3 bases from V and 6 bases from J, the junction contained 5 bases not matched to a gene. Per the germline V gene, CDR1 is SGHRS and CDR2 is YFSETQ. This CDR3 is CASSSGTSGPNEQFF. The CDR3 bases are TGCGCCAGCAGCTCCGGGACTAGCGGACCCAATGAGCAGTTCTTC.

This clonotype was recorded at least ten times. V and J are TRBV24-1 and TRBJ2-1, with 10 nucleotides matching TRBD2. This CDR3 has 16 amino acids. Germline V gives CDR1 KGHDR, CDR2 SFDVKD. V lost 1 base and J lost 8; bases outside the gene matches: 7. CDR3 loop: CATSDFASGSFDEQFF. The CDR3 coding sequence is TGTGCCACCAGTGATTTTGCTAGCGGGAGTTTTGATGAGCAGTTCTTC.

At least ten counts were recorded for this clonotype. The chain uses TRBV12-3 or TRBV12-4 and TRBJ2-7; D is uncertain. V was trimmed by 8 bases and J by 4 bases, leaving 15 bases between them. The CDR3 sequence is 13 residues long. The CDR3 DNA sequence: TGTGCCAGCCGAGGCGCCGCCGGTTACGAGCAGTACTTC. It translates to CASRGAAGYEQYF.

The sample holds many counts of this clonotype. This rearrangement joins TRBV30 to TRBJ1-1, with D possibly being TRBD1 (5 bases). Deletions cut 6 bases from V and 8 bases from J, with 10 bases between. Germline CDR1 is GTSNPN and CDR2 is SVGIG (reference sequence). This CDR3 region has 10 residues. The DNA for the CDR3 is TGTGCCTGTACGTGGACAGAAGCTTTCTTT. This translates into CACTWTEAFF.

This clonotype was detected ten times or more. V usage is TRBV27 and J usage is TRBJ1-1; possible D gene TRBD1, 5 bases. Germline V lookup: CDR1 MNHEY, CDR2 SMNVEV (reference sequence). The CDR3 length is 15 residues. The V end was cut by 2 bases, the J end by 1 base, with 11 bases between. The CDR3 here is CASSLGGYGNTEAFF. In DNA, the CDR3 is TGTGCCAGCAGTTTAGGGGGGTACGGGAACACTGAAGCTTTCTTT.

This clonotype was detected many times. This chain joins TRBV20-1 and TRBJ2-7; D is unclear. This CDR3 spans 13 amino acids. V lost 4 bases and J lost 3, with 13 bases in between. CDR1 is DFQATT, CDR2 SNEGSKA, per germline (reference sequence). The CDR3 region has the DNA TGCAGTGCTAAAGGACGGACCGACTACGAGCAGTACTTC. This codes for CSAKGRTDYEQYF.

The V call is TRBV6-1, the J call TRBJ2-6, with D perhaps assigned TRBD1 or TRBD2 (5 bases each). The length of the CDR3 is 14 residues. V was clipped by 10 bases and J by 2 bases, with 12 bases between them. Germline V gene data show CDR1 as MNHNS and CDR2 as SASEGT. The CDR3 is CAITEGPGANVLTF. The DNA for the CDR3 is TGTGCCATCACTGAGGGACCTGGGGCCAACGTCCTGACTTTC.

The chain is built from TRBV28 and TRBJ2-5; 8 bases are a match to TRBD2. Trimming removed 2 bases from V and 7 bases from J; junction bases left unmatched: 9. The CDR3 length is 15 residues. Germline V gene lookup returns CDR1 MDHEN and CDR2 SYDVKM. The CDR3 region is CASSLKAGAGATQYF. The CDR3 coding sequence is TGTGCCAGCAGTTTAAAAGCGGGGGCGGGAGCGACCCAGTACTTC.

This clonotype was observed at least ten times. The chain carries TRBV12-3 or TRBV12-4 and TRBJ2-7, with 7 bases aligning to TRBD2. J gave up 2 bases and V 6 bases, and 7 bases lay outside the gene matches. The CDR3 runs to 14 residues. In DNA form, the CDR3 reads TGTGCCAGCAGCCGCGGCGGACTAGCCTACGAGCAGTACTTC. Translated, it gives CASSRGGLAYEQYF.

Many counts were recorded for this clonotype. The CDR3 DNA reads as TGTGCCAGCAGCTTGGGGGGGACAGCCTACAATGAGCAGTTCTTC. This codes for CASSLGGTAYNEQFF. This chain links TRBV11-3 with TRBJ2-1; D might be TRBD1 or TRBD2, each matching 7 bases. This CDR3 comprises 15 residues. The V and J ends lost 3 bases and 2 bases respectively, with 11 bases between them. Germline V gives CDR1 SGHNT, CDR2 YENEEA.

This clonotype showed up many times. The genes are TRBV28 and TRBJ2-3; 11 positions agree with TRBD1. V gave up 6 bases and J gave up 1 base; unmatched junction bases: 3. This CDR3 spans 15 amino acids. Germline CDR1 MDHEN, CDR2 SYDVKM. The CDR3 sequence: CASRRTGGRTDTQYF. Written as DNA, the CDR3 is TGTGCCAGCAGACGGACAGGGGGCCGCACAGATACGCAGTATTTT.

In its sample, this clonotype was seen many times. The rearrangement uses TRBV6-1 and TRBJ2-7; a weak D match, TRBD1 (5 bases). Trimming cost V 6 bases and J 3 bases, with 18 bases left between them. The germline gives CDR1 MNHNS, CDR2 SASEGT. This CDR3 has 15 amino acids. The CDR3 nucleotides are TGTGCCAGCAGGAAACTAACAGGTGCTCTCTACGAGCAGTACTTC. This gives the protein CASRKLTGALYEQYF.

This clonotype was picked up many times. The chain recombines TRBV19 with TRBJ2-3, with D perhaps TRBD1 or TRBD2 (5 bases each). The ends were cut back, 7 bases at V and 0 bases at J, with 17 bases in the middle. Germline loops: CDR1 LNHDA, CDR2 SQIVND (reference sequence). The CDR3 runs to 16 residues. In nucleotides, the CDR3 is TGTGCCAGTAATGACCGGGGCAGCCCTAGCACAGATACGCAGTATTTT. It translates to CASNDRGSPSTDTQYF.

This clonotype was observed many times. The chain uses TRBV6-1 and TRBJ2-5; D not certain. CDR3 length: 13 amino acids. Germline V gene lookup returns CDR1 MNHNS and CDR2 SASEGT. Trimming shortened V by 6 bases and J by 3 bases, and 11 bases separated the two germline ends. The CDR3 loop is CASSPTDKETQYF. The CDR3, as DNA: TGTGCCAGCAGCCCTACAGACAAAGAGACCCAGTACTTC.

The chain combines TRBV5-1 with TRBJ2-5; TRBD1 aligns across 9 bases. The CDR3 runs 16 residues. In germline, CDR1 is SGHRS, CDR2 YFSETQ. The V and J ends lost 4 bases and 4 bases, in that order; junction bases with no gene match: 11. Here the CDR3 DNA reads TGCGCCAGCAGCCCGCCGGGACAGGGTTTGAGAGAGACCCAGTACTTC. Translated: CASSPPGQGLRETQYF.

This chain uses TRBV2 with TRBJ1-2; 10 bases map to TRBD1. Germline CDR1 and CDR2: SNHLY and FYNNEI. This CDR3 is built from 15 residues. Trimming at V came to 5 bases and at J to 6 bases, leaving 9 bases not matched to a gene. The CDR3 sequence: CASSRQGATNDGYTF. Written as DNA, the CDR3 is TGTGCCAGCAGTCGACAGGGGGCGACCAACGATGGCTACACCTTC.

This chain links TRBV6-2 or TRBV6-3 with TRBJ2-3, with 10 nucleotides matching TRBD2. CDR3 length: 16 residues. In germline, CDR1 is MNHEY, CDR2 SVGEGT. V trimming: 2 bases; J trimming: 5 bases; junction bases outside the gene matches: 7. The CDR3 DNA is TGTGCCAGCAGTTACCAAAGCGGGAGGGCCAAAGATACGCAGTATTTT. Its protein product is CASSYQSGRAKDTQYF.

CDR3 residues: CASSMVRAPDSKETQYF. In nucleotides, the CDR3 is TGTGCCAGTAGTATGGTCCGGGCCCCCGACTCAAAAGAGACCCAGTACTTC. The V gene is TRBV19, the J gene TRBJ2-5; D not resolved. V lost 3 bases, J lost 3 bases, and 20 bases lay in between. The CDR3 sequence is 17 residues long. CDR1 is LNHDA, CDR2 SQIVND, per germline (reference sequence).

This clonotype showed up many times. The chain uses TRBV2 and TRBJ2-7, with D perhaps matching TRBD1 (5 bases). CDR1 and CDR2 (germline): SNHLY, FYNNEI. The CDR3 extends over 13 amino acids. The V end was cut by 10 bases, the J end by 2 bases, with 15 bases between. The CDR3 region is CATQGTVTYEQYF. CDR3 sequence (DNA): TGTGCCACCCAGGGAACAGTTACCTACGAGCAGTACTTC. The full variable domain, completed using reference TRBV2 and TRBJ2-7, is EPEVTQTPSHQVTQMGQEVILRCVPISNHLYFYWYRQILGQKVEFLVSFYNNEISEKSEIFDDQFSVERPDGSNFTLKIRSTKLEDSAMYFCATQGTVTYEQYFGPGTRLTVT.

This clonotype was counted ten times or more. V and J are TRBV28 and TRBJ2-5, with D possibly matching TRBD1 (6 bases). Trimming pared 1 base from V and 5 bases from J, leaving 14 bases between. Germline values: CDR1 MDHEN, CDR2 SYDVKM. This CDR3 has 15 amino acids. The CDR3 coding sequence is TGTGCCAGCAGTTTATTCGGACAGCAGGCGGAGACCCAGTACTTC. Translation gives CASSLFGQQAETQYF.

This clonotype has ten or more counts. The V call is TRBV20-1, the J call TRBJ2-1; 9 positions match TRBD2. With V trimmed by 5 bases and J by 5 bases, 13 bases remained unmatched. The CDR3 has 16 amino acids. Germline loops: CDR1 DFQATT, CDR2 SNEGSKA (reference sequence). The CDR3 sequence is CSAVRLAEWGHNEQFF. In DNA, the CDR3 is TGCAGTGCTGTTAGACTAGCGGAATGGGGGCACAATGAGCAGTTCTTC.

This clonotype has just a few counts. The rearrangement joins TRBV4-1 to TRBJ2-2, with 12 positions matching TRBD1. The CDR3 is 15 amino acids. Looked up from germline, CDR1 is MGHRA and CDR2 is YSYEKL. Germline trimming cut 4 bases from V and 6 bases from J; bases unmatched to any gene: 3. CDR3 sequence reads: CASSPGQGAPGELFF. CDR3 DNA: TGCGCCAGCAGCCCGGGACAGGGGGCGCCCGGGGAGCTGTTTTTT.

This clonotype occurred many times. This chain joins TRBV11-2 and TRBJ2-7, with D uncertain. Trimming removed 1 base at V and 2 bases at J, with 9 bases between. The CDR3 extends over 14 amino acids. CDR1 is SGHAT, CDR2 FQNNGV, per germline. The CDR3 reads CASSLAGKTYEQYF. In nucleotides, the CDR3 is TGTGCCAGCAGCTTAGCTGGGAAAACCTACGAGCAGTACTTC.

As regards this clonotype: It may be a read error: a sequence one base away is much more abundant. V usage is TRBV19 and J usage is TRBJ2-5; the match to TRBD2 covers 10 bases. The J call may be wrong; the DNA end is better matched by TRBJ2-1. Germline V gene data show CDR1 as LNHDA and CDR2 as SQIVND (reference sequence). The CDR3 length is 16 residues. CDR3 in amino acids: CASGPLGLAQYNEQFF. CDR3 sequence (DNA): TGTGCCAGTGGACCACTGGGACTAGCGCAATACAATGAGCAGTTCTTC.